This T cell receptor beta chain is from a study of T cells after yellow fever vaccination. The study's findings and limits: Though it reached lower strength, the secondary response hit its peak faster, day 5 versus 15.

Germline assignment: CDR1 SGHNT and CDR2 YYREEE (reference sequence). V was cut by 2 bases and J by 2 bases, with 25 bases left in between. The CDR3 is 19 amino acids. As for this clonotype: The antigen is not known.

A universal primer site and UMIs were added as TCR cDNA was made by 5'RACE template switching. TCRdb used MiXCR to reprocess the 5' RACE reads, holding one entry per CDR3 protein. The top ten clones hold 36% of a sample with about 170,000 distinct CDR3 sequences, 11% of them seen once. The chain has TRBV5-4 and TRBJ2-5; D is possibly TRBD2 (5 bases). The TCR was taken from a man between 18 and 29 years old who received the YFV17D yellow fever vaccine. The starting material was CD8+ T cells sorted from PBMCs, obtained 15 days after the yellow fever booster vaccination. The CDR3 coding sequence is TGTGCCAGCAGCTTAGAGTCCCCCCTAGCCGGGGAGATACAAGAGACCCAGTACTTC. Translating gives CASSLESPLAGEIQETQYF.